This TCR beta chain was captured by sequencing in a study of T-cell reconstitution after alpha-beta-depleted transplantation in children. This CDR3 is 15 amino acids long. V lost 1 base, J lost 2 bases, and 9 bases lay in between. The germline V gene has CDR1 LGHNA and CDR2 YSLEER. Unique molecular identifiers were used to barcode this TCRbeta library. Using its own MiXCR run on the PCR reads, TCRdb lists one record per CDR3 protein. The table has around 370,000 distinct CDR3 sequences, about a tenth seen once. This clonotype was seen repeatedly, ten times or more. V gene TRBV4-3 combines with J gene TRBJ2-1; no definite D call. Specimen: PBMCs from the stem cell graft donor, collected from the stem cell graft. This clonotype was sampled from a human donor who donated a stem cell graft to a child with acute lymphoblastic leukemia. For the CDR3, the DNA is TGCGCCAGCAGCCAAGGGACGGAAGCCTACAATGAGCAGTTCTTC. The encoded protein is CASSQGTEAYNEQFF.